This T cell receptor beta chain is from a study of blood T cell repertoires in COVID-19 (dated by TCRdb to the early 2020s). Some background on the complete study: The collaborator samples originated in the United States, Italy and Spain and spanned the acute and convalescent phases of COVID-19. The sample metadata nearly always contained a de-identified subject ID, COVID-19 status, age in years and sex. Where available, HLA class I and class II types were taken from metadata supplied by the sample provider and were not determined by assay-based typing. The material from the prospective study consisted of cDNA or gDNA derived from T cells, B-cell-depleted T cells, or PBMCs. Samples came from the ongoing ImmuneRACE study (first 160 participants) plus 1,254 subjects from 6 global collaborators. The dataset comprised deeply sampled blood TCRbeta repertoires from subjects exposed to, actively infected with, or recovered from COVID-19. The repertoires were released in a freely available public database intended as a resource for research on the immune response to SARS-CoV-2. Results and caveats for the whole study, not just this receptor: How much clinical and demographic metadata was included differed by source and by participant, and the metadata was provided uncurated.

Only a few counts were recorded for this clone. The target of this receptor is not known. No per-base quality is available; no much larger clone lies one base away. The CDR3 runs 14 amino acids, cysteine and phenylalanine included. The only DNA kept is the CDR3, 42 bases in frame from the first base. Relative to germline, V is missing 1 base and J is missing 5 bases, with 1 base of the junction outside any gene match. CDR1 is given as SEHNR and CDR2 as FQNEAQ, both from the germline V gene (reference sequence). TCRbeta CDR3 regions were amplified from genomic DNA using the immunoSEQ Assay, a bias-controlled multiplex PCR. The study's own analysis went as follows. The number of nucleated cells in each sample was estimated from the amplification of reference gene primers within the assay. To quantify the absolute abundance of each unique TCRbeta CDR3 rearrangement, sequence reads were collapsed and filtered. For each sample, productive Simpson clonality was calculated as the square root of Simpson's diversity index across productive rearrangements. Here the immuneACCESS table is served through TCRdb, limited to in-frame sequences with V and J called. Missing clones are a known gap in these copies; in checked studies unresolved V genes cover under half, and the rest lacks a known reason. The DNA gave D and trimming, while V, J and clone size come from that table. The table for this sample lists roughly 80,000 clones; approximately 80% of them were counted only once. The ten largest clones add up to about 45% of the sample.

The collaborating institutions used their own protocols to collect whole blood in K2EDTA tubes. For TCRbeta analysis, collaborators shipped samples as frozen whole blood, isolated PBMCs, or DNA extracted from either of those sample types. Sequenced: peripheral blood. This receptor was identified in a man older than 75 with acute or convalescent COVID-19. The chain is made from TRBV7-9 and TRBJ2-7; the junction holds 11 bases that match TRBD2. This receptor carries the CDR3 CASSLEGLADEQYF. The DNA is TGTGCCAGCAGCTTAGAGGGACTAGCGGACGAGCAGTACTTC.